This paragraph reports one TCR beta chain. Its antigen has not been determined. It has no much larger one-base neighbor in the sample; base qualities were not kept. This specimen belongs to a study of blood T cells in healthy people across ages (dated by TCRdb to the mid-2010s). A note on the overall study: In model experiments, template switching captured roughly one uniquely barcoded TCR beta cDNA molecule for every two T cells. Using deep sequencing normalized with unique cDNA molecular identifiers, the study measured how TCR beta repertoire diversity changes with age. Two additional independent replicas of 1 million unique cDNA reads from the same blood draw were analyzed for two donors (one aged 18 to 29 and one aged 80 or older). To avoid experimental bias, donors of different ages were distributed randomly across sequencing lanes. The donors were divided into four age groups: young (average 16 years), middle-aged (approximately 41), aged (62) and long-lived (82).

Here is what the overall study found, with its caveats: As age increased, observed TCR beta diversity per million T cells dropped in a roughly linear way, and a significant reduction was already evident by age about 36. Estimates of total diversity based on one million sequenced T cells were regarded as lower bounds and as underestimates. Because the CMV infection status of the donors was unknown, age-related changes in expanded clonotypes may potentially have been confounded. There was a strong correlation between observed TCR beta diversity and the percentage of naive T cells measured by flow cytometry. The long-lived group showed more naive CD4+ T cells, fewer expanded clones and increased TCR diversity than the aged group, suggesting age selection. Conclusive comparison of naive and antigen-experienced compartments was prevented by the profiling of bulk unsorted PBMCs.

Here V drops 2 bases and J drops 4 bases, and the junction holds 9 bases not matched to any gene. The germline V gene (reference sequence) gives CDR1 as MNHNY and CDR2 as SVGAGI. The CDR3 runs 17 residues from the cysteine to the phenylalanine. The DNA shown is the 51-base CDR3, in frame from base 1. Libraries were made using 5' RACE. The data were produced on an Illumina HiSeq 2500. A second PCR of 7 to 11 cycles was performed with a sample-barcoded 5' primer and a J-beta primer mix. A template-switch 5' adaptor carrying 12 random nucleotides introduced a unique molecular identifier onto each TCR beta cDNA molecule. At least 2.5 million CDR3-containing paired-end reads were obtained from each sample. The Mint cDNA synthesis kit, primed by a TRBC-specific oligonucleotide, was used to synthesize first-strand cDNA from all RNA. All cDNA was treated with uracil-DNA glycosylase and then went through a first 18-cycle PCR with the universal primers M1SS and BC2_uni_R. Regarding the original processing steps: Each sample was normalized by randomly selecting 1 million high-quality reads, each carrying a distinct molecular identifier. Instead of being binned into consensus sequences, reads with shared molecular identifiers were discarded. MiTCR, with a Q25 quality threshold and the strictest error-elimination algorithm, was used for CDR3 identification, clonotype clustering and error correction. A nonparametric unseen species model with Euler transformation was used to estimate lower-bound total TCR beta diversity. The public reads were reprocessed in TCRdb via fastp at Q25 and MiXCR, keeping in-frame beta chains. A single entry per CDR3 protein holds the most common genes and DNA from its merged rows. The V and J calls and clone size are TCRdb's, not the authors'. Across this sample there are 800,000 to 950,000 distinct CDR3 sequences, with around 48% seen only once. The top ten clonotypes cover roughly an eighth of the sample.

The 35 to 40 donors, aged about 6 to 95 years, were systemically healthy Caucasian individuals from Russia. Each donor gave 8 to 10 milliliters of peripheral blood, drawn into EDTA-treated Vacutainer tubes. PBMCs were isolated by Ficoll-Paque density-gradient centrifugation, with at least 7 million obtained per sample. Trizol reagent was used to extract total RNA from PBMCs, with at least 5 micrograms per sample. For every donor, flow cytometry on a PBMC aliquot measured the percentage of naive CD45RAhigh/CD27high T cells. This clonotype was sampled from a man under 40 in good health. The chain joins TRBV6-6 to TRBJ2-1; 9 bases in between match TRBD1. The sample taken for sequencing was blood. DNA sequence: TGTGCCAGCAGTTACAAGACACCGGGACAGGGTTACAATGAGCAGTTCTTC. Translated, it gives CASSYKTPGQGYNEQFF.